A single TCR beta chain is shown here with its context. TCRdb recomputed calls from the 5' RACE reads with MiXCR, one row per CDR3 protein. The sample holds 300,000 to 400,000 distinct CDR3 sequences, approximately 8% seen once. V lost 6 bases, J lost 2 bases, and 8 bases lay in between. This CDR3 is 13 amino acids long. Germline values: CDR1 MNHNS, CDR2 SASEGT. The record originates from a study of T cells after yellow fever vaccination. Sequencing was performed on PBMCs, taken 45 days after the first yellow fever vaccination. V is TRBV6-1 and J is TRBJ1-5; D remains ambiguous. This receptor was identified in a man aged 18 to 29 who received the YFV17D yellow fever vaccine. The CDR3 coding sequence is TGTGCCAGCAGGGAGGGAGGCAATCAGCCCCAGCATTTT. Translating gives CASREGGNQPQHF.